Sequencing of this TCR beta chain was carried out in a study of T cell changes during pregnancy in multiple sclerosis. Only in-frame clones appear in the TCRdb table, and some are missing; sequencing was by immunoSEQ multiplex PCR. The profile shows about 47,000 clones, about 90% of them singletons. This CDR3 is 16 amino acids long. The germline CDR1 and CDR2 sequences are SGDLS and YYNGEE. The ends were cut back, 2 bases at V and 0 bases at J, with 12 bases in the middle. This clonotype was sampled from a female donor with multiple sclerosis, enrolled in a pregnancy study. The sequences come from peripheral blood, collected in the first trimester of pregnancy. The V and J genes are TRBV9 and TRBJ1-3, with D hard to call. Written as DNA, the CDR3 is TGTGCCAGCAGCGTGACGGAAAACAGCTCTGGAAACACCATATATTTT. Amino acid sequence: CASSVTENSSGNTIYF. The full variable domain, completed using reference TRBV9 and TRBJ1-3, is DSGVTQTPKHLITATGQRVTLRCSPRSGDLSVYWYQQSLDQGLQFLIQYYNGEERAKGNILERFSAQQFPDLHSELNLSSLELGDSALYFCASSVTENSSGNTIYFGEGSWLTVV.